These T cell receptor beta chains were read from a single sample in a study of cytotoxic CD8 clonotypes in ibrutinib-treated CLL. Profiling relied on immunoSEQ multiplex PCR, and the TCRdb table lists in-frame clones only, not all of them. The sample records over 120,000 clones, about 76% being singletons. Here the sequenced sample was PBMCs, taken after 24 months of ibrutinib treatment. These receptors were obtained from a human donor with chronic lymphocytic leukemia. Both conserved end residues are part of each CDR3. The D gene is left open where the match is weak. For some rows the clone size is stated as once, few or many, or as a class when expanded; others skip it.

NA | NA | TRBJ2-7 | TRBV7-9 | TGTGCCAGCAGCCGTAGCTCCTACGAGCAGTACTTC | CASSRSSYEQYF
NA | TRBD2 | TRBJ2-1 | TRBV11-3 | TGTGCCAGCAGCTTACTAGCGGGAGTTGAGCAGTTCTTC | CASSLLAGVEQFF
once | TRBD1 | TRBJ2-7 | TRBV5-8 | TGTGCCAGCACCTTAAGGGGACAGGGGAGCTACGAGCAGTACTTC | CASTLRGQGSYEQYF
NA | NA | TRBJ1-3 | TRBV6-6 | TGTGCCAGCAGTTCGGCGCTGGGCATGGGAAACACCATATATTTT | CASSSALGMGNTIYF
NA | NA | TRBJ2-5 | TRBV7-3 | TGTGCCAGCAGCCCCCGGACTGGGGAGACCCAGTACTTC | CASSPRTGETQYF
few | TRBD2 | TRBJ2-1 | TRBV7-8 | TGTGCCAGCAGCTTGGATAGCGGGGTCGCTTGGGTCTTC | CASSLDSGVAWVF
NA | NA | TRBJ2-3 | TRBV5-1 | TGCGCCAGCAGCCCGCCGGGGGATCGCACAGATACGCAGTATTTT | CASSPPGDRTDTQYF
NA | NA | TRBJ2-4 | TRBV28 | TGTGCCAGCAGTTTCGGGGTAGGCGGGCGGGAGTACTTC | CASSFGVGGREYF
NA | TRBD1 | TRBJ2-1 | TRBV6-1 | TGTGCCAGCACCCTGGGACAGGGGCAGTTCTTC | CASTLGQGQFF
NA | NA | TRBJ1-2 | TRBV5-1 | TGCGCCAGCAGCCAGGGCGGAAACTATGGCTACACCTTC | CASSQGGNYGYTF
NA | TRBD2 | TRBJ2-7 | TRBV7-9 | TGTGCCACCGACCGGGGGGTCTACGAGCAGTACTTC | CATDRGVYEQYF
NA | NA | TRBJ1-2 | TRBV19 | TGTGCCAGTAGTCCCCAGGAAGACTATGGCTACACCTTC | CASSPQEDYGYTF
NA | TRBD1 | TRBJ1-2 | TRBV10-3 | TGTGCCACCAGCCCCAGAGGGGGCACGAGCTATGGCTACACCTTC | CATSPRGGTSYGYTF
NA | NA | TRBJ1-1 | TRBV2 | TGTGCCAGCAGTTGGATGAGGAACACTGAAGCTTTCTTT | CASSWMRNTEAFF
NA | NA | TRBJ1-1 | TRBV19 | TGTGCCAGTAGTCCACGTATGAACACTGAAGCTTTCTTT | CASSPRMNTEAFF
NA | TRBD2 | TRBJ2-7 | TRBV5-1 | TGCGCCAGCAGCTTGGTAGCGGGAGGAGGTTACGAGCAGTACTTC | CASSLVAGGGYEQYF
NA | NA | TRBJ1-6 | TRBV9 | TGTGCCAGCAGCGTAGCAGGGGTGGAATCACCCCTCCACTTT | CASSVAGVESPLHF
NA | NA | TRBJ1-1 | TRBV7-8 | TGTGCCAGCCAGGACGGGGGCACTGAAGCTTTCTTT | CASQDGGTEAFF
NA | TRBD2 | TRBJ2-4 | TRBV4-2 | TGTGCCAGCAGCCCCCATAGCGGGAGAGACAACATTCAGTACTTC | CASSPHSGRDNIQYF
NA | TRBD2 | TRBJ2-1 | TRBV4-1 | TGCGCCAGCAGCCAAGATCCCCATAGCGGGGCGACCTACAATGAGCAGTTCTTC | CASSQDPHSGATYNEQFF
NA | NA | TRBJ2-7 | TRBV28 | TGTGCCAGCACCTTGGAGGGCACTAGCTCCTACGAGCAGTACTTC | CASTLEGTSSYEQYF
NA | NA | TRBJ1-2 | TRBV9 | TGTGCCAGCAGCGTAGTCGAAAACTATGGCTACACCTTC | CASSVVENYGYTF
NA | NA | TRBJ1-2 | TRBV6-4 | TGTGCCAGCAGCGCGGGCCGGAACTATGGCTACACCTTC | CASSAGRNYGYTF
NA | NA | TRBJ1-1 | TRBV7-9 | TGTGCCAGCAGCTCCTGGCGAGAGGCGCGGGGGACTGAAGCTTTCTTT | CASSSWREARGTEAFF
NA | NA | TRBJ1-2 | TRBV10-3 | TGTGCCATCAGTGAGAGGGGGGCTCCGACCTATGGCTACACCTTC | CAISERGAPTYGYTF
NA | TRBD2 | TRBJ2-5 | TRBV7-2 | TGTGCCAGCAGCCCGACTAGCCAAGCAGGGACCCAGTACTTC | CASSPTSQAGTQYF
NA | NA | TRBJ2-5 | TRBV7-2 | TGTGCCAGCAGCTTGACGTGGGCTCGGGAGACCCAGTACTTC | CASSLTWARETQYF
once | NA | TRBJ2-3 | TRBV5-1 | TGCGCCAGCAGCTTCCCGGGAGCGAATACGCAGTATTTT | CASSFPGANTQYF
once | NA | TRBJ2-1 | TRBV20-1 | TGCAGTGTTCGGCTTCTGGATGAGCAGTTCTTC | CSVRLLDEQFF
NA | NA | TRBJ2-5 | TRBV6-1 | TGTGCCAGCAGTGAATACGAGACCCAGTACTTC | CASSEYETQYF
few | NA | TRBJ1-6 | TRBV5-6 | TGTGCCAGCAGCGGGACAAGTAATTCACCCCTCCACTTT | CASSGTSNSPLHF
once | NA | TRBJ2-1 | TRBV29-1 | TGCAGCGTTACCGGGGGGGGACAGGGTGTTGAGCAGTTCTTC | CSVTGGGQGVEQFF
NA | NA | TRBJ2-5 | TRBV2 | TGTGCCAGCAAGGGGGGGGCAACTTGGAACCAAGAGACCCAGTACTTC | CASKGGATWNQETQYF
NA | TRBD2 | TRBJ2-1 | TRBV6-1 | TGTGCCAGCAGTCCGGGACTAGCGTCTTTCTGGTTCTTC | CASSPGLASFWFF
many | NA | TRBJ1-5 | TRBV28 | TGTGCCAGCAATTGGGACAGCAATCAGCCCCAGCATTTT | CASNWDSNQPQHF
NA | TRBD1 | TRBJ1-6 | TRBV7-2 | TGTGCCAGCAGCTTAAAGGCCCACGGGACAGCTACCCCTTCACCCCTCCACTTT | CASSLKAHGTATPSPLHF
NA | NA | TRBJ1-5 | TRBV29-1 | TGCAGCGTTGATTCCGGGGTGGGCAATCAGCCCCAGCATTTT | CSVDSGVGNQPQHF
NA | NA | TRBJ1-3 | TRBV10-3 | TGTGCCACCACAAGCTCTGGAAACACCATATATTTT | CATTSSGNTIYF
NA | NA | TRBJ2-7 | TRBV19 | TGTGCCAGCACCGGGACGCCCTACGAGCAGTACTTC | CASTGTPYEQYF